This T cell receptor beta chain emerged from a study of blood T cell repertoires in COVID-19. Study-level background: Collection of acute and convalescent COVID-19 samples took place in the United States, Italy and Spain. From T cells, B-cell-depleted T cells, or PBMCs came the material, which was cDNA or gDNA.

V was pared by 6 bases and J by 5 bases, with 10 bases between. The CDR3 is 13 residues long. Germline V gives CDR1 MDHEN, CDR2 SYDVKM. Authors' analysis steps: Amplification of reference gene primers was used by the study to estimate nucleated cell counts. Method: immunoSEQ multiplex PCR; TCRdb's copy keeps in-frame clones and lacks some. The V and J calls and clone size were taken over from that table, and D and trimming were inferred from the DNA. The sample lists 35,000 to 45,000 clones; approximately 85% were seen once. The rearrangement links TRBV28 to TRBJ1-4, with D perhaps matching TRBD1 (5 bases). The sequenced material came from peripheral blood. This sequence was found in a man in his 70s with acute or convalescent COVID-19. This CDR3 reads CASSDSPNEKLFF. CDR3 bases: TGTGCCAGCAGCGACAGCCCAAATGAAAAACTGTTTTTT.